These T cell receptor beta chains were read from a single sample in a study of blood T cell repertoires in COVID-19. This table comes from immunoSEQ multiplex PCR, and its TCRdb copy is limited to in-frame clones, with some not included. The table includes 100,000 to 120,000 clones, around 85% detected once. Sequences were obtained from peripheral blood. These TCRs come from a woman aged 60-75 years with COVID-19, enrolled during active disease. CDR3s include the opening cysteine and the closing phenylalanine or tryptophan. A D gene is named only where the DNA matches it firmly. Some rows have no size entry. The others give once, few or many, or a class for an expanded clone.

v_gene	j_gene	d_gene	len	abundance	CDR3aa	CDR3nt
TRBV2	TRBJ2-2	-	13	-	CASNGQGIGELFF	TGTGCCAGCAATGGGCAGGGTATCGGGGAGCTGTTTTTT
TRBV3-1/TRBV3-2	TRBJ2-3	TRBD2	15	-	CASSLSGGAPDTQYF	TGTGCCAGCAGCCTTAGCGGGGGAGCCCCAGATACGCAGTATTTT
TRBV19	TRBJ2-7	-	14	-	CASSIRQSSYEQYF	TGTGCCAGTAGTATCCGACAGAGCTCCTACGAGCAGTACTTC
TRBV13	TRBJ1-4	TRBD1	14	-	CASTPGGNNEKLFF	TGTGCCAGCACCCCAGGGGGCAATAATGAAAAACTGTTTTTT
TRBV29-1	TRBJ1-1	-	17	-	CSVLATAQSSTIRGAFF	TGCAGCGTCCTCGCGACGGCCCAATCATCCACGATTCGAGGAGCTTTCTTT
TRBV2	TRBJ2-1	TRBD2	14	-	CASRPSGSYNEQFF	TGTGCCAGCAGGCCTAGCGGCTCCTACAATGAGCAGTTCTTC
TRBV27	TRBJ1-3	TRBD1	16	-	CASSLSSGTAGNTIYF	TGTGCCAGCAGTTTATCGTCCGGGACAGCTGGAAACACCATATATTTT
TRBV15	TRBJ2-7	TRBD1	14	once	CATSGTGGVYEQYF	TGTGCCACCAGTGGGACAGGGGGCGTCTACGAGCAGTACTTC
TRBV10-2	TRBJ2-3	TRBD1	14	-	CASREDRLTDTQYF	TGCGCCAGCCGTGAGGACAGGTTAACAGATACGCAGTATTTT
TRBV11-1	TRBJ2-1	TRBD1	15	-	CASSQRQGPYNEQFF	TGTGCCAGCAGCCAGCGACAGGGCCCCTACAATGAGCAGTTCTTC
TRBV4-2	TRBJ1-1	-	15	-	CASSLEGGRRTEAFF	TGTGCCAGCAGCCTAGAAGGAGGGAGGAGGACTGAAGCTTTCTTT
TRBV4-3	TRBJ1-2	-	15	-	CASSQFRVLGYGYTF	TGCGCCAGCAGCCAATTCCGGGTACTCGGCTATGGCTACACCTTC
TRBV7-3	TRBJ1-1	-	13	-	CASSLEEDTEAFF	TGTGCCAGCAGCTTAGAGGAGGACACTGAAGCTTTCTTT
TRBV30	TRBJ1-5	-	14	once	CAWSGDSSNQPQHF	TGTGCCTGGAGTGGGGACTCTAGCAATCAGCCCCAGCATTTT
TRBV7-6	TRBJ1-1	-	15	few	CASSSDNGKNTEAFF	TGTGCCAGCAGCTCAGACAACGGCAAGAACACTGAAGCTTTCTTT
TRBV5-5	TRBJ1-5	-	15	-	CASSLEGVGNQPQHF	TGTGCCAGCAGCTTGGAAGGGGTGGGCAATCAGCCCCAGCATTTT
TRBV2	TRBJ2-3	TRBD2	17	-	CASNQAGGSTSTDTQYF	TGTGCCAGCAATCAAGCGGGGGGGTCGACTAGCACAGATACGCAGTATTTT
TRBV6-6	TRBJ1-2	TRBD1	16	-	CASSYWETGADYGYTF	TGTGCCAGCAGTTACTGGGAGACAGGGGCTGACTATGGCTACACCTTC
TRBV9	TRBJ1-6	-	14	-	CASSAGTRNSPLHF	TGTGCCAGCAGCGCCGGGACTCGTAATTCACCCCTCCACTTT
TRBV7-8	TRBJ1-1	TRBD1	13	few	CASSRSDRDEAFF	TGTGCCAGCAGCCGAAGTGACAGGGATGAAGCTTTCTTT
TRBV13	TRBJ1-2	-	14	-	CASSLMGGPRGYTF	TGCGCCAGCAGCTTAATGGGGGGGCCGCGGGGCTACACCTTC
TRBV5-1	TRBJ1-1	-	12	-	CASSLGQTEAFF	TGCGCCAGCAGCTTGGGACAGACTGAAGCTTTCTTT
TRBV19	TRBJ2-1	-	16	-	CASSTEAARGNNEQFF	TGTGCCAGTAGTACGGAGGCGGCCAGGGGAAACAATGAGCAGTTCTTC
TRBV9	TRBJ1-2	TRBD1	16	-	CASSPGTGGATSGYTF	TGTGCCAGCAGCCCAGGGACAGGGGGCGCAACAAGTGGCTACACCTTC
TRBV10-2	TRBJ1-5	TRBD1	16	-	CASSATGRYSNQPQHF	TGCGCCAGCAGCGCGACAGGGAGGTATAGCAATCAGCCCCAGCATTTT
TRBV5-5	TRBJ2-1	-	15	once	CASSLLGGSYNEQFF	TGTGCCAGCAGCTTGCTAGGGGGCTCCTACAATGAGCAGTTCTTC
TRBV5-1	TRBJ2-1	TRBD2	15	-	CASSLERLAGNEQFF	TGCGCCAGCAGCTTGGAAAGACTAGCGGGCAATGAGCAGTTCTTC
TRBV5-5	TRBJ2-1	TRBD1	16	-	CASSYSGQGKFDEQFF	TGTGCCAGCAGCTATTCCGGACAGGGGAAATTTGATGAGCAGTTCTTC
TRBV19	TRBJ2-5	TRBD2	15	-	CASSLTGTSAETQYF	TGTGCCAGTAGCTTAACCGGGACTAGCGCGGAGACCCAGTACTTC
TRBV27	TRBJ2-5	-	13	-	CASRPTGQETQYF	TGTGCCAGCAGGCCGACAGGCCAAGAGACCCAGTACTTC
TRBV11-2	TRBJ2-7	TRBD1	15	-	CASSLDPDRVYEQYF	TGTGCCAGCAGCTTAGATCCGGACAGGGTCTACGAGCAGTACTTC
TRBV24-1	TRBJ1-2	TRBD1	15	once	CATSDPDRGDYGYTF	TGTGCCACCAGTGACCCCGACAGGGGAGACTATGGCTACACCTTC
TRBV19	TRBJ1-1	-	13	-	CASSIQVNTEAFF	TGTGCCAGTAGTATACAGGTGAACACTGAAGCTTTCTTT
TRBV7-9	TRBJ2-7	TRBD1	14	-	CASSRAGGLYEQYF	TGTGCCAGCAGCCGCGCAGGGGGCCTCTACGAGCAGTACTTC
TRBV12-3/TRBV12-4	TRBJ2-5	-	13	-	CASSLTSPRELYF	TGTGCCAGCAGTTTGACCTCCCCGAGGGAGCTGTACTTC
TRBV21-1	TRBJ2-1	-	18	-	CASSRDTSGGAGHNEQFF	TGTGCCAGCAGCAGGGACACTAGCGGGGGGGCCGGTCACAATGAGCAGTTCTTC
TRBV4-3	TRBJ1-2	TRBD1	17	-	CASSQDPQGQGYYGYTF	TGCGCCAGCAGCCAAGATCCCCAGGGACAGGGCTACTATGGCTACACCTTC
TRBV19	TRBJ2-1	-	15	-	CASSPLARGVNEQFF	TGTGCCAGTAGTCCTCTCGCCAGGGGGGTAAATGAGCAGTTCTTC
TRBV19	TRBJ1-5	TRBD1	17	-	CASSVSGGQGVNQPQHF	TGTGCCAGTAGTGTATCCGGGGGACAGGGAGTTAATCAGCCCCAGCATTTT
TRBV5-4	TRBJ1-1	TRBD1	13	-	CASSFGQGPNAFF	TGTGCCAGCAGCTTTGGACAGGGCCCCAATGCTTTCTTT
TRBV6-5	TRBJ1-2	TRBD1	13	-	CASSPTGRYGYTF	TGTGCCAGCAGTCCGACAGGGCGGTATGGCTACACCTTC
TRBV11-2	TRBJ2-1	TRBD2	17	-	CASSFVAGGLTYNEQFF	TGTGCCAGCAGCTTCGTAGCGGGGGGGTTGACGTACAATGAGCAGTTCTTC
TRBV6-5	TRBJ2-3	TRBD2	15	-	CASSPLAGGTDTQYF	TGTGCCAGCAGTCCCCTAGCGGGGGGGACAGATACGCAGTATTTT
TRBV3-1/TRBV3-2	TRBJ2-7	TRBD1	14	-	CASSQEGGLGQGYF	TGTGCCAGCAGCCAAGAAGGGGGGCTGGGACAGGGGTACTTC
TRBV10-2	TRBJ2-7	-	16	-	CASSEYPSTVSYEQYF	TGCGCCAGCAGTGAGTATCCCTCAACAGTATCCTACGAGCAGTACTTC
TRBV7-6	TRBJ1-4	-	14	-	CASSFTPTNEKLFF	TGTGCCAGCAGCTTCACTCCAACTAATGAAAAACTGTTTTTT
TRBV7-3	TRBJ2-5	-	13	-	CASSLSGEETQYF	TGTGCCAGCAGCTTATCGGGGGAAGAGACCCAGTACTTC
TRBV19	TRBJ1-5	-	14	-	CASSAQGYNQPQHF	TGTGCCAGTAGTGCCCAGGGTTACAATCAGCCCCAGCATTTT
TRBV6-6	TRBJ2-3	-	14	once	CASSYSSLYDTQYF	TGTGCCAGCAGTTACTCCTCACTATACGATACGCAGTATTTT
TRBV5-1	TRBJ1-1	-	16	-	CASSLGGGSSNTEAFF	TGCGCCAGCAGCTTGGGTGGGGGGTCATCGAACACTGAAGCTTTCTTT